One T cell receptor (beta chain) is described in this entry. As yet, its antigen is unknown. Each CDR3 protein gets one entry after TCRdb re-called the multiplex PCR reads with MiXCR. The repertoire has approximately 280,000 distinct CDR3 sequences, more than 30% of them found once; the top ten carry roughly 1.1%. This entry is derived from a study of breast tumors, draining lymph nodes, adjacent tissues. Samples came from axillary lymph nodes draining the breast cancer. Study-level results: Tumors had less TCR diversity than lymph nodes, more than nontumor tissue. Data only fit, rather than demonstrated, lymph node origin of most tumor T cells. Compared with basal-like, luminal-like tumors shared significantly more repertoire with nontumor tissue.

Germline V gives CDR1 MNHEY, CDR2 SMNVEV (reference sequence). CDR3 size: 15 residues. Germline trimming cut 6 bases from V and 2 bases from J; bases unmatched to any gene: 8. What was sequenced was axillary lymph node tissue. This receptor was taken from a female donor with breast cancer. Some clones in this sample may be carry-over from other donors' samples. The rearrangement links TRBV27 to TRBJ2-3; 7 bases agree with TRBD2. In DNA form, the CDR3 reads TGTGCCAGCAGCAAAGCGGGGTGGAACACAGATACGCAGTATTTT. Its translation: CASSKAGWNTDTQYF.